This TCR beta chain was sequenced for a study of blood T cell repertoires in COVID-19. For the study at large: Sites across the United States, Italy and Spain contributed samples from acute and convalescent COVID-19.

Two negative PCRs, clearance, or symptom resolution were required of recovered Cohort 3 donors. Using immunoSEQ multiplex PCR, the repertoire was profiled, and TCRdb retains in-frame clones only, with some absent. The sample holds about 370,000 clones, around 91% seen once. Note on this clone: At the DNA level, this CDR3 is encoded by other sequences in the same sample as well.

The sequence was obtained from a young man who had recovered from COVID-19. Material for sequencing was PBMCs or T cells enriched from blood (not recorded which).

This CDR3 reads CASSSPYEQFF. The CDR3 DNA sequence: TGTGCCAGCAGTTCTCCCTATGAGCAGTTCTTC. V gene TRBV28 combines with J gene TRBJ2-1; D is unclear. This CDR3 is 11 amino acids long. Deletions cut 4 bases from V and 8 bases from J, with 6 bases between. CDR1 is MDHEN and CDR2 is SYDVKM in the germline V gene.